This T cell receptor beta chain was obtained from a study of blood T cell repertoires in COVID-19. In the study overall: T cells, B-cell-depleted T cells, or PBMCs provided the cDNA or gDNA that served as material.

The CDR3 has 16 residues. The V and J ends lost 4 bases and 0 bases respectively, with 14 bases between them. Germline V gene data show CDR1 as MNHNS and CDR2 as SASEGT. Measured with immunoSEQ multiplex PCR; TCRdb has only the in-frame clones, and not every one. The table shows over 200,000 clones, with approximately 84% occurring only once. The origin of this receptor is an elderly woman with acute or convalescent COVID-19. The chain is built from TRBV6-1 and TRBJ2-3, with D possibly TRBD2 on 6 matching bases. Sequencing input: peripheral blood. The CDR3 nucleotides are TGTGCCAGCAGTGGCTCTAGCGCCGCTAGCACAGATACGCAGTATTTT. As protein: CASSGSSAASTDTQYF.